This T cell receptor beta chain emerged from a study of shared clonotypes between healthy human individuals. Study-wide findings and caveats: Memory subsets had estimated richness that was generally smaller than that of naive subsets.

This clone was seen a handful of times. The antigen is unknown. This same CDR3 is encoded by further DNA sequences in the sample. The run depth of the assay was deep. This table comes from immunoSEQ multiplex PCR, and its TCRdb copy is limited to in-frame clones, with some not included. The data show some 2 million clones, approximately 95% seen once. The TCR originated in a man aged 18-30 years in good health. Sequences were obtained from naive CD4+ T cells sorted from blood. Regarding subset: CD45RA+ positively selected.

The CDR3 loop is CSASLETQYF. CDR3 nucleotide sequence: TGCAGTGCTAGCCTAGAGACCCAGTACTTC. The chain combines TRBV20-1 with TRBJ2-5; D call uncertain. CDR1 is DFQATT and CDR2 is SNEGSKA in the germline V gene (reference sequence). The CDR3 sequence is 10 residues long. Trimming removed 3 bases from V and 4 bases from J, with 3 bases in between.